The 13 T cell receptor beta chains given below trace back to one sample, sequenced in a study of cytomegalovirus exposure and HLA in healthy donors. PCR used 60 Vbeta primers and 13 Jbeta primers. Sequencing used immunoSEQ multiplex PCR; TCRdb keeps in-frame clones, though not all of them. In the table there are 160,000 or so clones, roughly two thirds of which are singletons. Sequenced sample: PBMCs. Receptors were obtained from a woman between 25 and 40 years old in good health and CMV-seronegative.

This clone appeared once. The rearrangement links TRBV6-1 to TRBJ1-1, with D perhaps TRBD1 (5 bases). Trimming took 7 bases from V and 4 from J, leaving 16 bases between them. The germline V gene has CDR1 MNHNS and CDR2 SASEGT. This CDR3 contains 14 residues. The CDR3 loop reads CASNTGTPSTEAFF. Written as DNA, the CDR3 is TGTGCCAGCAACACAGGTACTCCTAGCACTGAAGCTTTCTTT.

This chain links TRBV13 with TRBJ1-4, with 9 bases identical to TRBD1. In germline, CDR1 is PRHDT, CDR2 FYEKMQ (reference sequence). V gave up 4 bases and J gave up 7 bases; unmatched junction bases: 10. This CDR3 spans 16 amino acids. The CDR3, as DNA: TGTGCCAGCAGCTATTACAGGGGGCTGCGCGTTGAAAAACTGTTTTTT. Amino acids: CASSYYRGLRVEKLFF.

Turning to this clone: The CDR3 carries no conserved terminal phenylalanine or tryptophan, so it likely arises from a read error. V usage is TRBV25-1 and J usage is TRBJ1-2, with 9 bases fitting TRBD1. The CDR3 extends over 14 amino acids. Germline CDR1 MGHDK, CDR2 SYGVNS. The trim removed 6 bases at V and 3 bases at J, leaving 5 bases unmatched. This chain's CDR3 is CASRPQGAYYGYTS. For the CDR3, the DNA is TGTGCCAGCAGACCACAGGGGGCTTACTATGGCTACACCTCC.

This clone was seen only a few times. The chain links TRBV6-5 to TRBJ2-7, with 9 bases fitting TRBD1. V was pared by 0 bases and J by 3 bases, with 0 bases of the junction left unmatched. The CDR3 is 14 residues long. The germline CDR1 and CDR2 sequences are MNHEY and SVGAGI. The CDR3 is CASSYSTGGYEQYF. The DNA of the CDR3 is TGTGCCAGCAGTTACTCGACAGGGGGCTACGAGCAGTACTTC.

This chain connects TRBV7-3 to TRBJ1-1, with D maybe TRBD1 (6 bases). Germline values: CDR1 SGHTA, CDR2 FQGTGA. The CDR3 covers 13 residues. Trimming took 1 base from V and 11 from J, leaving 14 bases between them. The CDR3 DNA sequence: TGTGCCAGCAGCTTAATATCAGGGGACCTTGCTTTCTTT. This gives the protein CASSLISGDLAFF.

This chain links TRBV4-1 with TRBJ2-3, with 7 bases lining up with TRBD2. The CDR3 runs 15 residues. V trimming: 4 bases; J trimming: 0 bases; junction bases outside the gene matches: 4. Germline V gene sequence: CDR1 MGHRA, CDR2 YSYEKL. CDR3 DNA: TGCGCCAGCAGCCCACGGCGGGGGAGCACAGATACGCAGTATTTT. Its protein is CASSPRRGSTDTQYF.

This chain links TRBV7-9 with TRBJ2-5; 8 bases map to TRBD1. The germline CDR1 and CDR2 sequences are SEHNR and FQNEAQ (reference sequence). The V and J ends lost 1 base and 5 bases, in that order; junction bases with no gene match: 6. The CDR3 covers 15 residues. The CDR3 DNA is TGTGCCAGCAGCTTAGAAACAACAGGGGGGGAGACCCAGTACTTC. This codes for CASSLETTGGETQYF.

This clone was recorded once. The chain combines TRBV7-6 with TRBJ1-6, with 8 positions matching TRBD1. This CDR3 has 14 amino acids. Trimming took 4 bases from V and 9 from J; bases not matched to a gene: 5. The germline CDR1 and CDR2 sequences are SGHVS and FNYEAQ. The CDR3 DNA reads as TGTGCCAGCAGCTCCGGACAGGGCTTTTCACCCCTCCACTTT. The encoded protein is CASSSGQGFSPLHF.

This clone was detected a few times. The rearrangement links TRBV4-1 to TRBJ1-1; D is possibly TRBD1 (6 bases). Germline CDR1 and CDR2: MGHRA and YSYEKL. Trimming pared 3 bases from V and 5 bases from J, leaving 13 bases between. The CDR3 length is 14 residues. DNA for the CDR3: TGCGCCAGCAGCCAGGGGGCCTTCCGTACTGAAGCTTTCTTT. It specifies CASSQGAFRTEAFF.

V gene TRBV28 combines with J gene TRBJ1-5; 9 nucleotides match TRBD1. The CDR3 runs 15 residues. Germline V gene lookup returns CDR1 MDHEN and CDR2 SYDVKM. The J segment lost 5 bases and the V segment lost 11 bases, leaving 13 bases of the junction unmatched. DNA of the CDR3: TGTGCCGAAGGGAGTAACAGGGGGCCCGATCAGCCCCAGCATTTT. Protein product: CAEGSNRGPDQPQHF.

This clone was observed a handful of times. V and J are TRBV6-6 and TRBJ1-2, with 11 bases identical to TRBD1. The length of the CDR3 is 15 residues. Germline CDR1 reads MNHNY; CDR2 reads SVGAGI (reference sequence). The V segment lost 3 bases and the J segment 5 bases; nucleotides outside the gene matches: 5. Here the CDR3 reads CASSYRTGGNYGYTF. The CDR3 nucleotides read TGTGCCAGCAGTTATCGGACAGGGGGCAATTATGGCTACACCTTC.

The V and J genes are TRBV6-5 and TRBJ2-7; 8 bases align to TRBD2. The trim removed 11 bases at V and 6 bases at J, leaving 12 bases unmatched. This CDR3 has 13 amino acids. Germline CDR1 reads MNHEY; CDR2 reads SVGAGI. This chain's CDR3 is CALATRGGAEQYF. CDR3 sequence (DNA): TGTGCCTTGGCTACTCGGGGGGGAGCCGAGCAGTACTTC.

J is TRBJ2-5 and V is TRBV20-1, with unresolved D. CDR3 length equals 11 residues. Trimming left V 1 base short and J 5 bases short, with 5 bases between. Germline lookup yields CDR1 DFQATT and CDR2 SNEGSKA (reference sequence). CDR3 sequence: CSARARETQYF. The CDR3 DNA follows: TGCAGTGCTAGAGCCAGGGAGACCCAGTACTTC.